This paragraph covers one TCR beta chain sequence. This clone's antigen is unknown. It has no much larger one-base neighbor in the sample; base qualities were not kept. The data stem from a study of blood T cell repertoires in COVID-19 (dated by TCRdb to the early 2020s). In the study overall: Samples covering the acute and convalescent phases of COVID-19 were provided by collaborators in the United States, Italy and Spain. The material from the prospective study consisted of cDNA or gDNA derived from T cells, B-cell-depleted T cells, or PBMCs. Subjects who had been exposed to COVID-19, were actively infected with it, or had recovered from it provided the deeply sampled blood TCRbeta repertoires that made up the dataset. The repertoires were released in a freely available public database intended as a resource for research on the immune response to SARS-CoV-2. Samples were obtained from the ongoing ImmuneRACE study (first 160 participants) and from about 1,300 subjects provided by 6 global collaborators. Nearly every sample came with metadata listing a de-identified subject ID, COVID-19 status, age in years and sex. HLA class I and class II types, where available, came from metadata supplied by the sample provider rather than from assay-based typing. What the work shows at the level of the full study, not this receptor alone: How much clinical and demographic metadata was included differed by source and by participant, and the metadata was provided uncurated.

TCRbeta CDR3 regions were amplified from genomic DNA using the immunoSEQ Assay, a bias-controlled multiplex PCR. The paper's processing steps were these. Within the assay, amplification of reference gene primers was used to estimate how many nucleated cells each sample contained. To quantify the absolute abundance of each unique TCRbeta CDR3 rearrangement, sequence reads were collapsed and filtered. For each sample, productive Simpson clonality was calculated as the square root of Simpson's diversity index across productive rearrangements. Entries here come from immuneACCESS through TCRdb and include only in-frame sequences with V and J called. Some clones fail to appear in such tables; in the studies checked, an unresolved V gene covers under half of the shortfall, and the cause of the remainder is unknown. That table furnishes V, J and clone size, whereas the DNA furnished D and trimming. In all, the sample holds roughly 50,000 clones, and about 90% of those were seen once. The ten largest clones take up around 7.3% of the sample.

The CDR3 starts with the cysteine, ends with the phenylalanine, and has 10 residues. Only the CDR3 portion is preserved as DNA: 30 bases, with reading frame beginning at the first base. The germline V gene gives CDR1 as SNHLY and CDR2 as FYNNEI. Trimming removed 6 bases from V and 5 bases from J, leaving 4 bases between the germline ends. The collaborating institutions used their own protocols to collect whole blood in K2EDTA tubes. Collaborator samples were shipped for TCRbeta analysis as frozen whole blood, isolated PBMCs, or DNA extracted from either sample type. The receptor comes from a woman in her sixties with active or convalescent COVID-19. The chain uses TRBV2 and TRBJ2-5; there is no confident call for the D gene. Sequencing was carried out using peripheral blood. The DNA sequence is TGTGCCAGCAGGCAGGAGACCCAGTACTTC. It translates to CASRQETQYF.